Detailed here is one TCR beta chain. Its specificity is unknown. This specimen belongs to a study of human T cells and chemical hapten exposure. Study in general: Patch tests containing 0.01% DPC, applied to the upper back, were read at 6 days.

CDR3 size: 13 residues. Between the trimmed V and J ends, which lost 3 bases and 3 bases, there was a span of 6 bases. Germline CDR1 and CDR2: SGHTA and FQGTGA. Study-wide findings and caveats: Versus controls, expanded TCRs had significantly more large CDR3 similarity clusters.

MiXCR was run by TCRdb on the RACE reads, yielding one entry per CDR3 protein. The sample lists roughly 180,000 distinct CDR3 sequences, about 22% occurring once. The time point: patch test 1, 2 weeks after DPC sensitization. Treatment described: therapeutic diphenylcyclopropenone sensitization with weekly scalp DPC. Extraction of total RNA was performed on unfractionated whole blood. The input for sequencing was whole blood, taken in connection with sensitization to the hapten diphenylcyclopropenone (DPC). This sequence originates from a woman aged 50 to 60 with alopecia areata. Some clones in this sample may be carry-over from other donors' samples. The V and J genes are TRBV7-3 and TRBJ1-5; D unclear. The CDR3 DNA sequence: TGTGCCAGCAGCTTGGGAGTCAATCAGCCCCAGCATTTT. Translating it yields CASSLGVNQPQHF. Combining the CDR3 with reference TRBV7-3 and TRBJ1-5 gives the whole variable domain GAGVSQTPSNKVTEKGKYVELRCDPISGHTALYWYRQSLGQGPEFLIYFQGTGAADDSGLPNDRFFAVRPEGSVSTLKIQRTERGDSAVYLCASSLGVNQPQHFGDGTRLSIL.